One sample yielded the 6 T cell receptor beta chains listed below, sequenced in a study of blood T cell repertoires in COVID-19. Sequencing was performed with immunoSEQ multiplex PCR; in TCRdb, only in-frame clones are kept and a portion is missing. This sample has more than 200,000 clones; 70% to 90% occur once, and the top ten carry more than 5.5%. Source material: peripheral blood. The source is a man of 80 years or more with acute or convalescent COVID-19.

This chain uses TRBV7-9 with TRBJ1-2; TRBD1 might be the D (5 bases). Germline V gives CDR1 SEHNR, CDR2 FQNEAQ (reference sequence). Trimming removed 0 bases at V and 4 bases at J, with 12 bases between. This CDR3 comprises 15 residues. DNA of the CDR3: TGTGCCAGCAGCTTAGCAACAGGAGAAATCTATGGCTACACCTTC. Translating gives CASSLATGEIYGYTF.

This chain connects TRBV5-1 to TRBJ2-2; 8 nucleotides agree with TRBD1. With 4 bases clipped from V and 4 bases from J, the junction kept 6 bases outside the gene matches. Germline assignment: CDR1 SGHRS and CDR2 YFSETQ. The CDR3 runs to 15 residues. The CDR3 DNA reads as TGCGCCAGCAGCATCGGACAGGGCGCCACCGGGGAGCTGTTTTTT. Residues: CASSIGQGATGELFF.

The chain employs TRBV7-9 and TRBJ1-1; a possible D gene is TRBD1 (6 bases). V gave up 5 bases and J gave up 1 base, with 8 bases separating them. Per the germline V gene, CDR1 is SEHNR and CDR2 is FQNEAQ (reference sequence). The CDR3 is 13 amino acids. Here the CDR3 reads CASSMGQNTEAFF. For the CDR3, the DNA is TGTGCCAGCAGCATGGGACAGAACACTGAAGCTTTCTTT.

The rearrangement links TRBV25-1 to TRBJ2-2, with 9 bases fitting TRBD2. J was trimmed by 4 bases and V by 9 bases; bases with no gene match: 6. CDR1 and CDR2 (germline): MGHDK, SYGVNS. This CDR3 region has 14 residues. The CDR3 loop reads CASSLSGSTGELFF. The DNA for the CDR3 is TGTGCCAGTAGTCTTAGCGGGAGCACCGGGGAGCTGTTTTTT.

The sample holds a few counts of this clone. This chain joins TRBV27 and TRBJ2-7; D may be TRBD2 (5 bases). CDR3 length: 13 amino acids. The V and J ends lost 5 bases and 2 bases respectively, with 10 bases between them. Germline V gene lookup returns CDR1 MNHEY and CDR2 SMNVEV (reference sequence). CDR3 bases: TGTGCCAGCAGTCCTATCGGGGCCTACGAGCAGTACGTC. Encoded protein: CASSPIGAYEQYV.

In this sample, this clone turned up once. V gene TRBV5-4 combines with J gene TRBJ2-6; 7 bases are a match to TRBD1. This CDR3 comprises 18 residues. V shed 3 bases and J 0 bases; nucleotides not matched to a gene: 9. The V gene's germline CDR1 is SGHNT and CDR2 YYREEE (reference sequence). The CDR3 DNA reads TGTGCCAGCAGCTGGGACCGGGACAGAAGCTCTGGGGCCAACGTCCTGACTTTC. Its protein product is CASSWDRDRSSGANVLTF. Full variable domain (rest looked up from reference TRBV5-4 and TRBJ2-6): ETGVTQSPTHLIKTRGQQVTLRCSSQSGHNTVSWYQQALGQGPQFIFQYYREEENGRGNFPPRFSGLQFPNYSSELNVNALELDDSALYLCASSWDRDRSSGANVLTFGAGSRLTVL.